Detailed here is one TCR beta chain. TCRdb's copy holds only in-frame clones and misses some; the assay was immunoSEQ multiplex PCR. The sample lists some 220,000 clones, 70% to 90% occurring once. The data originate from a study of blood T cell repertoires in COVID-19. Across the study: Sites in the United States, Italy and Spain provided acute and convalescent COVID-19 samples.

V was cut by 3 bases and J by 3 bases, with 8 bases left in between. The V gene's germline CDR1 is MDHEN and CDR2 SYDVKM. The CDR3 extends over 13 amino acids. Sample: peripheral blood. This clonotype was sampled from a woman between 18 and 29 years old who had recovered from COVID-19. This chain links TRBV28 with TRBJ1-2; no clear D gene. In nucleotides, the CDR3 is TGTGCCAGCAGTTTGGTACAGTACTATGGCTACACCTTC. This gives the protein CASSLVQYYGYTF.